Listed here are 28 T cell receptor beta chains from one sample, sequenced in a study of graft-versus-host responses after intestinal transplantation. Once graft tissue had been processed, intraepithelial and lamina propria lymphocytes were released. The repertoire was sequenced with immunoSEQ multiplex PCR; TCRdb's copy has only in-frame clones and lacks some. The sample lists about 63,000 clones; 89% were seen once. Sequencing used ileum tissue, obtained more than 350 days after transplant. The origin of the receptors is a human patient who received an intestinal transplant, so some T cells may come from the graft donor.

The chain recombines TRBV5-4 with TRBJ2-1, with 9 bases that match TRBD2. J was trimmed by 7 bases and V by 2 bases; bases with no gene match: 7. The germline V gene encodes CDR1 SGHNT and CDR2 YYREEE (reference sequence). CDR3 length equals 15 residues. The CDR3 region has the DNA TGTGCCAGCAGCTTAGGCGGGGGGGCGGGAAATGAGCAGTTCTTC. Its protein is CASSLGGGAGNEQFF.

The chain is built from TRBV6-6 and TRBJ2-2, with D hard to call. Germline CDR1 is MNHNY and CDR2 is SVGAGI (reference sequence). V lost 3 bases to trimming and J lost 0 bases, with 5 bases between them. This CDR3 is 14 amino acids long. The CDR3 coding sequence is TGTGCCAGCAGTTATAGAACGAACACCGGGGAGCTGTTTTTT. Translated: CASSYRTNTGELFF.

The chain employs TRBV11-2 and TRBJ2-7, with 10 bases fitting TRBD1. J gave up 3 bases and V 5 bases, and 10 bases lay outside the gene matches. The CDR3 totals 16 residues. The V gene's germline CDR1 is SGHAT and CDR2 FQNNGV. The CDR3 DNA reads TGTGCCAGCAGCCCTGGCCGGGACAGGGGCGTCTACGAGCAGTACTTC. As protein: CASSPGRDRGVYEQYF.

The rearrangement joins TRBV12-5 to TRBJ1-3; D ambiguous. Germline V CDR1 and CDR2: LGHNT, FRNRAP. This CDR3 contains 16 residues. Trimming cost V 5 bases and J 0 bases, with 14 bases left between them. The CDR3 DNA is TGTGCTAGTGGTACCCCCCCCGGGAGCTCTGGAAACACCATATATTTT. Its protein is CASGTPPGSSGNTIYF.

The CDR3 region is CAISESTNYGYTF. Written as DNA, the CDR3 is TGTGCCATCAGTGAGTCAACTAACTATGGCTACACCTTC. V is TRBV10-3 and J is TRBJ1-2; unclear D gene. Looked up from germline, CDR1 is ENHRY and CDR2 is SYGVKD. This CDR3 has 13 residues. Trimming shortened V by 0 bases and J by 0 bases, and 2 bases separated the two germline ends.

V gene TRBV9 combines with J gene TRBJ1-2; the match to TRBD1 covers 7 bases. The germline V gene has CDR1 SGDLS and CDR2 YYNGEE. After removal of 0 bases from V and 7 bases from J, the junction contained 3 bases not matched to a gene. The CDR3 is 13 amino acids. The CDR3 protein is CASSVAQGTGYTF. CDR3 coding DNA: TGTGCCAGCAGCGTAGCACAGGGGACTGGCTACACCTTC.

The chain joins TRBV4-1 to TRBJ2-7, with 9 bases lining up with TRBD1. This CDR3 has 13 amino acids. The germline gives CDR1 MGHRA, CDR2 YSYEKL. After removal of 3 bases from V and 3 bases from J, the junction contained 0 bases not matched to a gene. In DNA, the CDR3 is TGCGCCAGCAGCCAGGACAGGGGCTACGAGCAGTACTTC. Its protein is CASSQDRGYEQYF.

The chain couples TRBV7-3 to TRBJ1-1, with a tentative D call TRBD1 (5 bases). Trimming removed 0 bases from V and 0 bases from J, with 8 bases in between. CDR1 SGHTA and CDR2 FQGTGA come from the germline V gene. The CDR3 runs to 15 residues. In DNA, the CDR3 is TGTGCCAGCAGCTTAACAGGGGCTATGAACACTGAAGCTTTCTTT. Translated: CASSLTGAMNTEAFF.

The gene calls are TRBV4-1 and TRBJ1-1; the D gene is possibly TRBD1 (5 bases). This CDR3 spans 14 amino acids. Germline loops: CDR1 MGHRA, CDR2 YSYEKL. Trimming removed 1 base from V and 3 bases from J, with 9 bases in between. The CDR3: CASSQVGTDTEAFF. As DNA, the CDR3 is TGCGCCAGCAGCCAAGTCGGGACGGACACTGAAGCTTTCTTT.

V is TRBV7-3 and J is TRBJ2-2; 8 nucleotides match TRBD1. Looked up from germline, CDR1 is SGHTA and CDR2 is FQGTGA. V lost 5 bases to trimming and J lost 6 bases; unmatched junction nucleotides: 2. This CDR3 comprises 13 residues. In DNA, the CDR3 is TGTGCCAGCAGCCCACAGGGGGCCGGGGAGCTGTTTTTT. Its protein is CASSPQGAGELFF.

As DNA, the CDR3 is TGCGCCAGCAGCCAACGTGCCGTGCTTAACTATGGCTACACCTTC. This translates into CASSQRAVLNYGYTF. This rearrangement joins TRBV4-1 to TRBJ1-2, with D unresolved. This CDR3 has 15 amino acids. V shed 2 bases and J shed 1 base, with 11 bases lying between them. CDR1 is MGHRA and CDR2 is YSYEKL in the germline V gene.

The genes are TRBV28 and TRBJ1-3; possible D gene TRBD1, 5 bases. The CDR3 is 18 amino acids. V lost 2 bases and J 0 bases, leaving 17 bases between the germline ends. Looked up from germline, CDR1 is MDHEN and CDR2 is SYDVKM. DNA of the CDR3: TGTGCCAGCAGTTTACAAGCCCTTGGGGGGTCCTCTGGAAACACCATATATTTT. Translating gives CASSLQALGGSSGNTIYF.

This sequence joins TRBV28 and TRBJ2-1; D not certain. The CDR3 spans 13 residues. The germline gives CDR1 MDHEN, CDR2 SYDVKM. Trimming left V 1 base short and J 10 bases short, with 11 bases between. Here the CDR3 reads CASSLSEFTEQFF. CDR3 nucleotides: TGTGCCAGCAGTTTATCAGAGTTCACAGAGCAGTTCTTC.

V usage is TRBV28 and J usage is TRBJ2-3; D ambiguous. Trimming left V 5 bases short and J 1 base short, with 16 bases between. Per the germline V gene, CDR1 is MDHEN and CDR2 is SYDVKM. The CDR3 is 16 amino acids. The CDR3 DNA reads as TGTGCCAGCAGTCCGCCTACCAGCCGGGGCACAGATACGCAGTATTTT. Its translation is CASSPPTSRGTDTQYF.

This clone was seen more than once but under ten times. J is TRBJ1-4 and V is TRBV2; 9 bases match TRBD1. Germline loops: CDR1 SNHLY, CDR2 FYNNEI. J was trimmed by 2 bases and V by 5 bases; bases with no gene match: 3. CDR3 size: 15 residues. The CDR3 region is CASSQDRGTNEKLFF. As DNA, the CDR3 is TGTGCCAGCAGTCAAGACAGGGGGACTAATGAAAAACTGTTTTTT.

V is TRBV2 and J is TRBJ2-7; 8 nucleotides align to TRBD2. Germline V CDR1 and CDR2: SNHLY, FYNNEI. This CDR3 is built from 14 residues. Unmatched junction bases numbered 5, after V lost 6 bases and J lost 1 base. DNA for the CDR3: TGTGCCAGCAGGGAGCGGGAGTCTTCCTACGAGCAGTACTTC. It codes for CASRERESSYEQYF. Looking up the rest from reference TRBV2 and TRBJ2-7 gives the full variable domain: EPEVTQTPSHQVTQMGQEVILRCVPISNHLYFYWYRQILGQKVEFLVSFYNNEISEKSEIFDDQFSVERPDGSNFTLKIRSTKLEDSAMYFCASRERESSYEQYFGPGTRLTVT.

The V and J genes are TRBV9 and TRBJ2-5, with D maybe TRBD2 (5 bases). CDR3 length: 15 residues. The V gene lost 0 bases and the J gene lost 6 bases, with 15 bases spanning the gap. The germline CDR1 and CDR2 sequences are SGDLS and YYNGEE. For the CDR3, the DNA is TGTGCCAGCAGCGTAGCCCCCGGGATGGAGAAGACCCAGTACTTC. This gives the protein CASSVAPGMEKTQYF.

The rearrangement uses TRBV11-2 and TRBJ2-7; D is tentatively TRBD1 or TRBD2 (5 bases each). Germline V gene sequence: CDR1 SGHAT, CDR2 FQNNGV. The ends were cut back, 3 bases at V and 0 bases at J, with 12 bases in the middle. CDR3 length: 15 amino acids. This CDR3 is CASSFTRGGSYEQYF. CDR3 in DNA: TGTGCCAGCAGCTTCACTAGGGGCGGCTCCTACGAGCAGTACTTC. Full variable domain (missing parts from reference TRBV11-2 and TRBJ2-7): EAGVAQSPRYKIIEKRQSVAFWCNPISGHATLYWYQQILGQGPKLLIQFQNNGVVDDSQLPKDRFSAERLKGVDSTLKIQPAKLEDSAVYLCASSFTRGGSYEQYFGPGTRLTVT.

This rearrangement joins TRBV28 to TRBJ2-4, with 9 positions matching TRBD1. CDR3 size: 17 residues. J was trimmed by 3 bases and V by 5 bases; bases with no gene match: 11. Germline assignment: CDR1 MDHEN and CDR2 SYDVKM. The CDR3, as DNA: TGTGCCAGCAGTATGCCCGGACAGGGGTGGGTCAAAAACATTCAGTACTTC. Its translation: CASSMPGQGWVKNIQYF.

The chain uses TRBV5-1 and TRBJ2-5; perhaps D is TRBD1 or TRBD2 (6 bases each). The CDR3 is 17 residues long. Germline CDR1 SGHRS, CDR2 YFSETQ. The V end lost 0 bases, the J end lost 4 bases, and 19 bases lay between the germline ends. This CDR3 is CASSLDGRRKGGETQYF. In DNA, the CDR3 is TGCGCCAGCAGCTTGGATGGACGGCGGAAGGGGGGAGAGACCCAGTACTTC.

In nucleotides, the CDR3 is TGTGCCAGCAGTGCGCCGCCGGGACACAACACTGAAGCTTTCTTT. Its translation: CASSAPPGHNTEAFF. The chain carries TRBV6-1 and TRBJ1-1, with a possible D match to TRBD1 (6 bases). Germline CDR1 reads MNHNS; CDR2 reads SASEGT. The CDR3 totals 15 residues. Deletions cut 4 bases from V and 2 bases from J, with 14 bases between.

The V and J genes are TRBV4-2 and TRBJ2-1; TRBD2 matches 10 bases. This CDR3 contains 16 residues. V dropped 4 bases and J dropped 8; count of bases not matched to a gene: 11. Germline loops: CDR1 LGHNA, CDR2 YNFKEQ. The CDR3 loop is CASSPEGASGSYEQFF. CDR3 in DNA: TGTGCCAGCAGCCCCGAGGGGGCTAGCGGGAGCTATGAGCAGTTCTTC.

The chain links TRBV28 to TRBJ2-1; 10 bases map to TRBD1. J was trimmed by 4 bases and V by 3 bases; bases with no gene match: 12. CDR3 length: 18 residues. CDR1 is MDHEN and CDR2 is SYDVKM in the germline V gene. The CDR3 region is CASSLELGSGQGYNEQFF. The DNA of the CDR3 is TGTGCCAGCAGTTTGGAGTTAGGTTCGGGACAGGGGTACAATGAGCAGTTCTTC.

This chain links TRBV5-4 with TRBJ2-1; 14 nucleotides match TRBD2. Trimming cost V 5 bases and J 7 bases; bases outside gene matches: 5. The germline V gene encodes CDR1 SGHNT and CDR2 YYREEE (reference sequence). This CDR3 spans 15 amino acids. DNA of the CDR3: TGTGCCAGCAGGTCCGGGACTAGCGGGAGTAATGAGCAGTTCTTC. Its protein is CASRSGTSGSNEQFF.

The rearrangement joins TRBV2 to TRBJ2-5; 9 bases match TRBD2. The CDR3 totals 15 residues. The ends lost 6 bases at V and 4 bases at J; junction bases unmatched: 9. Germline assignment: CDR1 SNHLY and CDR2 FYNNEI. The CDR3 region is CASSRGLAYGETQYF. For the CDR3, the DNA is TGTGCCAGCAGCCGGGGACTAGCTTATGGAGAGACCCAGTACTTC.

The gene calls are TRBV6-8 and TRBJ2-7; D not resolved. Trimming removed 0 bases from V and 5 bases from J, with 11 bases in between. The CDR3 sequence is 14 residues long. Germline lookup yields CDR1 MNHGY and CDR2 SAAAGT. CDR3 nucleotide sequence: TGTGCCAGCAGTTACTCGAAGCCCCATCACGAGCAGTACTTC. This sequence encodes CASSYSKPHHEQYF.

This clone was seen only a few times. The V call is TRBV25-1, the J call TRBJ1-2; 7 nucleotides align to TRBD1. CDR1 and CDR2 from the germline V gene are MGHDK and SYGVNS. The J segment lost 4 bases and the V segment lost 3 bases, leaving 11 bases of the junction unmatched. This CDR3 is built from 16 residues. CDR3 nucleotide sequence: TGTGCCAGCAGTGATTCCGGGACAGAACCTTTCTATGGCTACACCTTC. Residues: CASSDSGTEPFYGYTF.

This clone showed up just a few times. The chain joins TRBV18 to TRBJ2-7; possible D gene TRBD2, 5 bases. Germline CDR1 reads KGHSH; CDR2 reads LQKENI. The V and J ends lost 2 bases and 2 bases respectively, with 7 bases between them. This CDR3 comprises 13 residues. The chain's CDR3 is CASSPGSAYEQYF. DNA of the CDR3: TGTGCCAGCTCACCAGGGAGCGCCTACGAGCAGTACTTC.